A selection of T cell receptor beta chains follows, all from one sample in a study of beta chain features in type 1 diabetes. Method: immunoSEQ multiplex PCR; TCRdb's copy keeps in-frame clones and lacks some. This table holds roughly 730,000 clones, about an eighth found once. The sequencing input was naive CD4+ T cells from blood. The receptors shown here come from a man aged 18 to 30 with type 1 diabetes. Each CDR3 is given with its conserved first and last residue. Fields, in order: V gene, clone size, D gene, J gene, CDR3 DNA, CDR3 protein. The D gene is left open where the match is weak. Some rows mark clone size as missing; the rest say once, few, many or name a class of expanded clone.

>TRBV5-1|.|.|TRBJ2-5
TGCGCCAGCAGCTTGGTGTCCCTCGGGGGAGAGACCCAGTACTTC
CASSLVSLGGETQYF
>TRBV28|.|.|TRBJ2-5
TGTGCCAGCAGTAACAGGGAGACCCAGTACTTC
CASSNRETQYF
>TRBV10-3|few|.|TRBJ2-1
TGTGCCACCAAGGGGTCCGGGACGGACTACAATGAGCAGTTCTTC
CATKGSGTDYNEQFF
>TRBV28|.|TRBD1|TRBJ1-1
TGTGCCAGCAGTCCACCGCGACAGGGACAGGGGCGACATGAAGCTTTCTTT
CASSPPRQGQGRHEAFF
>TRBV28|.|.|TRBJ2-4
TGTGCCAGCAGCCCCTTCCCCAAAAACATTCAGTACTTC
CASSPFPKNIQYF
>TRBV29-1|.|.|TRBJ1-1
TGCAGCGTTGCTACAAGTAACACTGAAGCTTTCTTT
CSVATSNTEAFF
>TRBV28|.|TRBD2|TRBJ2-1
TGTGCCAGCAGGACTAGCGGGGACAATGAGCAGTTCTTC
CASRTSGDNEQFF
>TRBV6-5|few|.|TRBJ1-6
TGTGCCAGCAGTTATGACACCACGGGTTCACCCCTCCACTTT
CASSYDTTGSPLHF
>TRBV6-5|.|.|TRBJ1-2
TGTGCCAGCGCCGATGGGGCAGTCTATGGCTACACCTTC
CASADGAVYGYTF
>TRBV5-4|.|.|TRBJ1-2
TGTGCCAGCAGCTTGGGCGGCAGACCTAACTATGGCTACACCTTC
CASSLGGRPNYGYTF
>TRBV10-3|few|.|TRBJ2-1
TGTGCCATCAACGGTAGGGAGGCCTACAATGAGCAGTTCTTC
CAINGREAYNEQFF
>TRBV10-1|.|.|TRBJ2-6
TGCGCCAGCAGTGAGGGGGGCACCCCCGGGGCCAACGTCCTGACTTTC
CASSEGGTPGANVLTF
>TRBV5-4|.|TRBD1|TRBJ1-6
TGTGCCAGCAGCTTTGACAGGGGTGATTCACCCCTCCACTTT
CASSFDRGDSPLHF
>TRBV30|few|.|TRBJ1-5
TGTGCCTGGAGTATGGACGGCAACAATCAGCCCCAGCATTTT
CAWSMDGNNQPQHF
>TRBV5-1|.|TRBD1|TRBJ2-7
TGCGCCAGCAGCTTATTGACAGGGGTCTCCACCGAGCAGTACTTC
CASSLLTGVSTEQYF
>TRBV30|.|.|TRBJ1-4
TGTGCCTGGAGTGTGGGCCACCGATTTTATGCAACTAATGAAAAACTGTTTTTT
CAWSVGHRFYATNEKLFF
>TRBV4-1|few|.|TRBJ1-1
TGCGCCAGCAGCCAAGGGCAGGGGCCGCGGGCTGAAGCTTTCTTT
CASSQGQGPRAEAFF
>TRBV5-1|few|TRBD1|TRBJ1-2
TGCGCCAGCAGCACCGGAGGACAGGGTGGCTACACCTTC
CASSTGGQGGYTF
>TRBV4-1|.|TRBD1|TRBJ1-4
TGCGCCAGCAGCAAACAGGGGGCGGGTGAAAAACTGTTTTTT
CASSKQGAGEKLFF
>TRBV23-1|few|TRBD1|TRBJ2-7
TGCGCCAGCATTCCGGGACAGCGATCCTACGAGCAGTACTTC
CASIPGQRSYEQYF
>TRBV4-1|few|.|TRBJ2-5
TGCGCCAGCAGCCAAGTCGGGACATTGAGAGAGACCCAGTACTTC
CASSQVGTLRETQYF
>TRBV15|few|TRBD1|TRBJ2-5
TGTGCCACCAGCCCCCGGGACAGGGGAACCTCAGAGACCCAGTACTTC
CATSPRDRGTSETQYF
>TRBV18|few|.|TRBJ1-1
TGTGCCAGCTCACCAGCGGACTTGGGGACTGAAGCTTTCTTT
CASSPADLGTEAFF
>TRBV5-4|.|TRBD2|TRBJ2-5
TGTGCCAGCAGCTTAGCGGGGGTACAAGAGACCCAGTACTTC
CASSLAGVQETQYF
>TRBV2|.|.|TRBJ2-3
TGTGCCAGCAGTATGGGTACAGCTTACGGGGATACGCAGTATTTT
CASSMGTAYGDTQYF
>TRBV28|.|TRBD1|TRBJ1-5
TGTGCCAGCAGCGGGGGGGACAGGGGCAATCAGCCCCAGCATTTT
CASSGGDRGNQPQHF
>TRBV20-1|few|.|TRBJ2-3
TGCAGTGCAGGCACAGATACGCAGTATTTT
CSAGTDTQYF
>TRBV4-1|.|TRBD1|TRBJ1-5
TGCGCCAGCAGCCAAGAGTACGCAAGGACAGGGGGCAATCAGCCCCAGCATTTT
CASSQEYARTGGNQPQHF
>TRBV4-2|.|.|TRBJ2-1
TGTGCCAGCAGCCAAGTCAGCTGGGCAGATTACAATGAGCAGTTCTTC
CASSQVSWADYNEQFF
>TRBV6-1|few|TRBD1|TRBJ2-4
TGTGCCAGCAGTCAGGGACAGGGGGCAAACATTCAGTACTTC
CASSQGQGANIQYF
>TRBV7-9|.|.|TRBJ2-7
TGTGCCAGCAGCCGGGACGGATCCTACGAGCAGTACTTC
CASSRDGSYEQYF
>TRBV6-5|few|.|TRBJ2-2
TGTGCCAGCAGGCTGACAGGGAACACCGGGGAGCTGTTTTTT
CASRLTGNTGELFF
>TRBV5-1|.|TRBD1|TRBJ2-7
TGCGCCAGCAGCCAGCCGGGACAGTCTTACGAGCAGTACTTC
CASSQPGQSYEQYF
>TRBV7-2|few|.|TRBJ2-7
TGTGCCAGCAGCTTAACGGACATTTCGACCTACGAGCAGTACTTC
CASSLTDISTYEQYF
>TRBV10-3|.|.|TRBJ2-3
TGTGCCATCAGTGAGTCTGTAGTAGCAGGGGATACGCAGTATTTT
CAISESVVAGDTQYF
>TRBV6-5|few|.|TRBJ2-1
TGTGCCAGCGGGCTAACTCCCTGGGGTGAGCAGTTCTTC
CASGLTPWGEQFF
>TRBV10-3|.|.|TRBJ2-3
TGTGCCATCAGTGGCTCTGTGTCCAGCACAGATACGCAGTATTTT
CAISGSVSSTDTQYF
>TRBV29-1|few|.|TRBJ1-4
TGCAGCGGTCAGACTAATGAAAAACTGTTTTTT
CSGQTNEKLFF
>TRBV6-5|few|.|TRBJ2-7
TGTGCCAGCAGTTACGACGCCGGGACATCTAGCTACGAGCAGTACTTC
CASSYDAGTSSYEQYF
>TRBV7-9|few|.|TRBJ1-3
TGTGCCAGCAGCGCCGATGAGAGCTCTGGAAACACCATATATTTT
CASSADESSGNTIYF
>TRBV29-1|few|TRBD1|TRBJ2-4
TGCAGCGTTGAAGTGGACAGGTCTACAGGACAGTACTTC
CSVEVDRSTGQYF
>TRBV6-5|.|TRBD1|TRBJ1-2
TGTGCCAGCAGCAAGGGACAGGGGGATGGCTACACCTTC
CASSKGQGDGYTF
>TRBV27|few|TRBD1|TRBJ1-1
TGTGCCAGCACCTCAACAGGGGGCACTGAAGCTTTCTTT
CASTSTGGTEAFF
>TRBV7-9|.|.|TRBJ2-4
TGTGCCAGCAGCCGTTACACAGGGCAGTGGGCCAAAAACATTCAGTACTTC
CASSRYTGQWAKNIQYF
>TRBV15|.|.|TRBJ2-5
TGTGCCACCAGCAGAGACCTCCGATATGAGACCCAGTACTTC
CATSRDLRYETQYF
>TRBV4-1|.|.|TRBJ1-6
TGCGCCAGCAGTCAGGGGTACCCCCCAGTCCACTTT
CASSQGYPPVHF
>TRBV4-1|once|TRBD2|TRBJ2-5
TGCGCCAGCAGCCAAGTAGGTAGCGGGGGAGAGACCCAGTACTTC
CASSQVGSGGETQYF